This paragraph reports one TCR beta chain. What it recognizes is unknown. This sample stems from a study of T cell repertoires in cytomegalovirus infection. On the study more broadly: CMV epitopes, recently identified HLA-C-restricted and well-studied HLA-B-restricted, were used. Whole-study results and caveats: HLA-C-restricted, CMV-specific TCR beta clonotypes were dominant ex vivo.

TCRdb re-derived calls from the reads in MiXCR, one entry per CDR3 protein. The sample carries around 430,000 distinct CDR3 sequences, about 42% recorded once. The TCR originated in a human donor in good health (CMV status not recorded). Some clones in this sample may be carry-over from other donors' samples. Sequencing was performed on cultured PBMCs, taken from culture after CMV antigen stimulation.

This CDR3 reads CASSFAGGVAKNIQYF. The CDR3 nucleotides read TGTGCCAGCAGCTTCGCTGGAGGGGTAGCCAAAAACATTCAGTACTTC. The rearrangement links TRBV7-4 to TRBJ2-4; TRBD2 might be the D (6 bases). Trimming pared 3 bases from V and 0 bases from J, leaving 12 bases between. Looked up from germline, CDR1 is SGHVT and CDR2 is SQSDAQ. The CDR3 extends over 16 amino acids.